The next 22 T cell receptor beta chains were all read from a single sample in a study of OX40 agonist ivuxolimab in advanced cancers. Assay used: immunoSEQ multiplex PCR; TCRdb lists only in-frame clones, some missing. The data show under 70,000 clones, about nine tenths seen once. The sample here was CD4+ or CD8+ T cells sorted from blood, taken in a trial of the OX40 agonist ivuxolimab. These receptors were taken from an adult with an advanced solid tumor such as melanoma, head and neck, liver or kidney cancer.

The chain recombines TRBV9 with TRBJ2-6; D remains ambiguous. V was trimmed by 3 bases and J by 0 bases, leaving 10 bases between them. CDR1 and CDR2 (germline): SGDLS, YYNGEE. The CDR3 has 16 amino acids. The CDR3 coding sequence is TGTGCCAGCAGCGCCGGATTTTTCTCTGGGGCCAACGTCCTGACTTTC. This sequence encodes CASSAGFFSGANVLTF.

The V gene is TRBV15, the J gene TRBJ1-3; D might be TRBD1 (5 bases). CDR1 is LNHNV, CDR2 YYDKDF, per germline (reference sequence). The V end was cut by 2 bases, the J end by 1 base, with 12 bases between. The CDR3 runs to 16 residues. The CDR3 DNA sequence: TGTGCCACCAGCAGAACTACCGGGACTTCTGGAAACACCATATATTTT. Translated, it gives CATSRTTGTSGNTIYF.

The chain combines TRBV29-1 with TRBJ2-3, with 14 bases aligning to TRBD2. Germline V gene sequence: CDR1 SQVTM, CDR2 ANQGSEA. CDR3 length: 20 amino acids. The V segment lost 7 bases and the J segment 2 bases; nucleotides outside the gene matches: 20. CDR3 sequence reads: CSAQRVGGTSGSSPTDTQYF. DNA of the CDR3: TGCAGCGCGCAAAGGGTAGGCGGGACTAGCGGGAGTAGCCCCACAGATACGCAGTATTTT.

This chain connects TRBV6-5 to TRBJ2-1; no firm D call. There are 15 residues in the CDR3. CDR1 and CDR2 from the germline V gene are MNHEY and SVGAGI. Trimming pared 3 bases from V and 6 bases from J, leaving 15 bases between. The CDR3 DNA sequence: TGTGCCAGCAGTTATTCCGGGTCTAGAGTCAATGAGCAGTTCTTC. Its protein is CASSYSGSRVNEQFF.

J is TRBJ2-5 and V is TRBV6-1; D remains unclear. The germline gives CDR1 MNHNS, CDR2 SASEGT. This CDR3 spans 15 amino acids. Trimming pared 4 bases from V and 1 base from J, leaving 13 bases between. As DNA, the CDR3 is TGTGCCAGCAGTGCCTACCGTCGTTCCCAAGAGACCCAGTACTTC. It encodes CASSAYRRSQETQYF.

The chain has TRBV10-2 and TRBJ2-5, with D perhaps matching TRBD1 or TRBD2 (5 bases each). Germline CDR1 is WSHSY and CDR2 is SAAADI. The germline V and J ends were trimmed by 5 bases and 7 bases, with 11 bases remaining between them. CDR3 size: 12 residues. CDR3 in amino acids: CASSRDRVTQYF. CDR3 sequence (DNA): TGCGCCAGCAGTAGGGACCGAGTGACCCAGTACTTC.

J is TRBJ2-7 and V is TRBV7-8; D may be TRBD1 (6 bases). CDR3 length: 14 residues. V was shortened by 4 bases and J by 2 bases, with 12 bases between the two germline ends. Germline V gene data show CDR1 as SGHVS and CDR2 as FQNEAQ. The CDR3 region has the DNA TGTGCCAGCAGCTCCTGGGACAAGCCCTACGAGCAGTACTTC. This sequence encodes CASSSWDKPYEQYF.

The rearrangement joins TRBV4-1 to TRBJ2-1; TRBD1 matches 9 bases. The CDR3 has 20 amino acids. The V and J ends lost 6 bases and 0 bases, in that order; junction bases with no gene match: 18. CDR1 and CDR2 from the germline V gene are MGHRA and YSYEKL. CDR3 sequence reads: CASRPSLKRTGASSYNEQFF. CDR3 nucleotide sequence: TGCGCCAGCAGACCATCATTAAAGAGGACAGGGGCGTCCTCCTACAATGAGCAGTTCTTC.

CDR3 loop: CALSSPGNTEAFF. The CDR3, as DNA: TGTGCCCTTAGTTCCCCTGGGAACACTGAAGCTTTCTTT. The chain is built from TRBV19 and TRBJ1-1, with D uncertain. CDR3 length: 13 residues. V lost 11 bases and J lost 1, with 14 bases in between. Germline assignment: CDR1 LNHDA and CDR2 SQIVND (reference sequence).

This chain connects TRBV9 to TRBJ1-5; perhaps TRBD1 as D (5 bases). The CDR3 consists of 15 residues. V lost 4 bases and J lost 9, with 20 bases in between. Germline V gene lookup returns CDR1 SGDLS and CDR2 YYNGEE. The CDR3, as DNA: TGTGCCAGCAGCCCGCGGGACGGCGCATTTGGGCCCCAGCATTTT. It translates to CASSPRDGAFGPQHF.

The chain recombines TRBV5-1 with TRBJ2-3, with 14 bases fitting TRBD2. The CDR3 is 21 residues long. Germline loops: CDR1 SGHRS, CDR2 YFSETQ. The ends lost 4 bases at V and 2 bases at J; junction bases unmatched: 18. The CDR3 DNA follows: TGCGCCAGCAGCCCACATCCGGGACAGGGGACTAGCGGGAGATACACAGATACGCAGTATTTT. Protein product: CASSPHPGQGTSGRYTDTQYF.

The V and J genes are TRBV5-1 and TRBJ2-5, with 7 bases fitting TRBD1. Germline V gene lookup returns CDR1 SGHRS and CDR2 YFSETQ. Trimming took 4 bases from V and 2 from J; bases not matched to a gene: 8. The CDR3 has 15 residues. The CDR3 region has the DNA TGCGCCAGCAGCACGAAGCCGGGACAGCAAGAGACCCAGTACTTC. Translating gives CASSTKPGQQETQYF.

V and J are TRBV5-6 and TRBJ2-5; TRBD2 might be the D (5 bases). The germline CDR1 and CDR2 sequences are SGHDT and YYEEEE. CDR3 size: 15 residues. V lost 0 bases, J lost 2 bases, and 11 bases lay in between. The CDR3 region is CASSLGPSLQETQYF. The CDR3 nucleotides read TGTGCCAGCAGCTTGGGTCCTAGCTTACAAGAGACCCAGTACTTC.

This clone was seen once. The genes are TRBV5-1 and TRBJ1-4; no clear D gene. Per germline, CDR1 SGHRS and CDR2 YFSETQ. Trimming removed 2 bases from V and 2 bases from J, with 7 bases in between. The CDR3 spans 14 residues. The DNA for the CDR3 is TGCGCCAGCAGCTTAATAGGGACTAATGAAAAACTGTTTTTT. It codes for CASSLIGTNEKLFF.

V gene TRBV5-4 combines with J gene TRBJ1-1; D not resolved. V lost 3 bases to trimming and J lost 0 bases, with 6 bases between them. Germline CDR1 reads SGHNT; CDR2 reads YYREEE (reference sequence). The CDR3 is made up of 13 amino acids. The CDR3 is CASSSHLNTEAFF. The CDR3 DNA sequence: TGTGCCAGCAGCTCCCACCTGAACACTGAAGCTTTCTTT.

The rearrangement uses TRBV11-3 and TRBJ1-1, with D unresolved. Per the germline V gene, CDR1 is SGHNT and CDR2 is YENEEA. Trimming pared 7 bases from V and 11 bases from J, leaving 20 bases between. The CDR3 has 13 amino acids. This CDR3 is CASTLSGREEAFF. Here the CDR3 DNA reads TGTGCCAGCACCCTTAGCGGGAGGGAAGAGGCTTTCTTT. Looking up the rest from reference TRBV11-3 and TRBJ1-1 gives the full variable domain: EAGVVQSPRYKIIEKKQPVAFWCNPISGHNTLYWYLQNLGQGPELLIRYENEEAVDDSQLPKDRFSAERLKGVDSTLKIQPAELGDSAVYLCASTLSGREEAFFGQGTRLTVV.

This chain joins TRBV7-2 and TRBJ1-3; unclear D gene. V shed 2 bases and J shed 0 bases, with 8 bases lying between them. The CDR3 length is 15 residues. CDR1 SGHTA and CDR2 FQGNSA come from the germline V gene. CDR3 sequence: CASSLRQGSGNTIYF. Here the CDR3 DNA reads TGTGCCAGCAGCTTACGTCAAGGCTCTGGAAACACCATATATTTT.

This chain links TRBV30 with TRBJ2-4; TRBD2 agrees at 7 bases. The CDR3 is 16 residues long. Unmatched junction bases numbered 8, after V lost 0 bases and J lost 3 bases. The germline V gene encodes CDR1 GTSNPN and CDR2 SVGIG (reference sequence). The CDR3 DNA reads TGTGCCTGGAGTGTATATTCCGGGGGGATCAAAAACATTCAGTACTTC. It encodes CAWSVYSGGIKNIQYF.

The V gene is TRBV7-9, the J gene TRBJ2-3; 8 nucleotides align to TRBD2. The CDR3 has 14 amino acids. Germline-derived CDR1 and CDR2 are SEHNR and FQNEAQ (reference sequence). V dropped 5 bases and J dropped 1; count of bases not matched to a gene: 2. For the CDR3, the DNA is TGTGCCAGCAGCAAGGGACTAGGCACAGATACGCAGTATTTT. This gives the protein CASSKGLGTDTQYF.

This sequence joins TRBV6-1 and TRBJ2-1; D is unresolved. There are 18 residues in the CDR3. Deletions cut 0 bases from V and 0 bases from J, with 15 bases between. Germline CDR1 is MNHNS and CDR2 is SASEGT. The CDR3 spells CASSEAKVRQSSYNEQFF. Here the CDR3 DNA reads TGTGCCAGCAGTGAAGCTAAAGTCCGGCAGAGCTCCTACAATGAGCAGTTCTTC.

The chain carries TRBV15 and TRBJ2-5, with TRBD2 matching 7 bases. Germline V gene data show CDR1 as LNHNV and CDR2 as YYDKDF (reference sequence). CDR3 length: 15 amino acids. The V segment lost 0 bases and the J segment 5 bases; nucleotides outside the gene matches: 6. This CDR3 reads CATSREPGGGETQYF. The CDR3 region has the DNA TGTGCCACCAGCAGAGAGCCGGGGGGTGGGGAGACCCAGTACTTC.

The gene calls are TRBV29-1 and TRBJ2-3; TRBD1 or TRBD2 may be the D gene (5 bases each). The CDR3 covers 15 residues. The V and J ends lost 4 bases and 2 bases respectively, with 16 bases between them. The germline gives CDR1 SQVTM, CDR2 ANQGSEA. DNA of the CDR3: TGCAGCGTTGCCAGGGACGGCAACCCCACAGATACGCAGTATTTT. Protein product: CSVARDGNPTDTQYF.